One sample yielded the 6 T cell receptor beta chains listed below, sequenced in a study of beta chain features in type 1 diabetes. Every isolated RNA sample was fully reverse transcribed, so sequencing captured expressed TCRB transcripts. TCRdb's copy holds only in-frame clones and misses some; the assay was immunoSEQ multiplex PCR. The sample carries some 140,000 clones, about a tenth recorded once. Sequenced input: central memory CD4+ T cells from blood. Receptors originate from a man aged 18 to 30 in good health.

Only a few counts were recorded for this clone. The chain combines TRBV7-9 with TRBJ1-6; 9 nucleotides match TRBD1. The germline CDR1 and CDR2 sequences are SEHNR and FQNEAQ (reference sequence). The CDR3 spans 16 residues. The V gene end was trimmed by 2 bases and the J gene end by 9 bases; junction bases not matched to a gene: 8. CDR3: CASSLTGTGSSSPLHF. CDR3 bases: TGTGCCAGCAGCTTAACGGGGACAGGGAGTTCTTCACCCCTCCACTTT.

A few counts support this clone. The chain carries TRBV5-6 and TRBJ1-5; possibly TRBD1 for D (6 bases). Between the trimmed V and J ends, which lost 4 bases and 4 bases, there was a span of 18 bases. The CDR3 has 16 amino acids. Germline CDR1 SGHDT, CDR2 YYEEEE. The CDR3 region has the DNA TGTGCCAGCAGCGGCGGAGGACAGAGAATAAATCAGCCCCAGCATTTT. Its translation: CASSGGGQRINQPQHF. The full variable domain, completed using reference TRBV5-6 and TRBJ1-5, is DAGVTQSPTHLIKTRGQQVTLRCSPKSGHDTVSWYQQALGQGPQFIFQYYEEEERQRGNFPDRFSGHQFPNYSSELNVNALLLGDSALYLCASSGGGQRINQPQHFGDGTRLSIL.

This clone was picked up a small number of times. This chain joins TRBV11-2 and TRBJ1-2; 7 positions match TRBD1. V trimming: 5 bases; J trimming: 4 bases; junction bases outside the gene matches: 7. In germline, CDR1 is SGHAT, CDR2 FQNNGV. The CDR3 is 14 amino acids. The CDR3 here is CASSHPGQFYGYTF. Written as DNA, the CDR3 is TGTGCCAGCAGCCACCCGGGACAGTTCTATGGCTACACCTTC.

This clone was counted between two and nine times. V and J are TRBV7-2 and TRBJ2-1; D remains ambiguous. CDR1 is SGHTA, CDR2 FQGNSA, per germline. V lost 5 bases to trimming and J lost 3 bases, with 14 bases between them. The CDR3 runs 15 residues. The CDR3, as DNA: TGTGCCAGCAGCCCCGGCCACGGCGGCTACAATGAGCAGTTCTTC. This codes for CASSPGHGGYNEQFF. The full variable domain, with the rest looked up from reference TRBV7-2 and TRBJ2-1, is GAGVSQSPSNKVTEKGKDVELRCDPISGHTALYWYRQSLGQGLEFLIYFQGNSAPDKSGLPSDRFSAERTGGSVSTLTIQRTQQEDSAVYLCASSPGHGGYNEQFFGPGTRLTVL.

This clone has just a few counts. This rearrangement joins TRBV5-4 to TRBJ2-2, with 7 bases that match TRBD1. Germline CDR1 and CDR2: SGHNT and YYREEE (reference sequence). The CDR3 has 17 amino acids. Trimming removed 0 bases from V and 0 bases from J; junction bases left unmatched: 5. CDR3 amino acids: CASSLGPDRANTGELFF. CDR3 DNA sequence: TGTGCCAGCAGCTTGGGTCCCGACAGGGCGAACACCGGGGAGCTGTTTTTT.

The CDR3 DNA is TGCGCCAGCAGACGTCTAGCGCCGGCGTCCTACGAGCAGTACTTC. Translated: CASRRLAPASYEQYF. J is TRBJ2-7 and V is TRBV5-1; perhaps TRBD2 as D (6 bases). V was shortened by 5 bases and J by 1 base, with 16 bases between the two germline ends. Germline values: CDR1 SGHRS, CDR2 YFSETQ. The CDR3 covers 15 residues.